This T cell receptor beta chain was recovered during a study of T cells in Graves' hyperthyroidism and ophthalmopathy. General study findings and limits: A model of 13 V-J pairs discriminated ophthalmopathy from stable hyperthyroidism.

This clonotype was counted many times. The antigen is not known. V lost 2 bases, J lost 4 bases, and 11 bases lay in between. The CDR3 has 14 amino acids. TCR beta CDR3 region amplification was performed from RNA transcripts. The HTBI primer set served for first-round RT-PCR of the TCR CDR3. TCRdb called the multiplex PCR reads again in MiXCR, with one record for every CDR3 protein. The data show under 700,000 distinct CDR3 sequences, 16% seen once. Sequencing input: blood. The source is a woman younger than 30 with Graves' hyperthyroidism. This sequence joins TRBV12-3 or TRBV12-4 and TRBJ1-1; the D is unclear. The CDR3 loop is CASSLSGVGTEAFF. CDR3 sequence (DNA): TGTGCCAGCAGTTTAAGTGGGGTTGGCACTGAAGCTTTCTTT.